These T cell receptor beta chains were read from a single sample in a study of early T cells in non-severe SARS-CoV-2 infection. From the 5' RACE reads, TCRdb called clonotypes with MiXCR, one entry per CDR3 protein. The data contain fewer than 90,000 distinct CDR3 sequences, 14% of them seen just once; the ten biggest clones take up approximately 11%. Source material: whole blood. The source of these receptors is an adult who was a healthcare worker with PCR-confirmed SARS-CoV-2 infection or an uninfected control (not recorded which). CDR3s leave out the opening cysteine and the closing phenylalanine or tryptophan.

V gene	CDR3 length	CDR3 protein
TRBV1	13	TSSQPRRGQETQY
TRBV19	10	ASSVQSGELF
TRBV2	11	ASSEEVTGPQH
TRBV6-4	13	ASSETSGGTDTQY
TRBV19	11	ASSMSTTDTQY
TRBV19	11	ASSIAADYGYT
TRBV20-1	14	SALKTGQTYNSPLH
TRBV7-6	13	ASSARQGKDTEAF
TRBV20-1	12	SARDLSGNQPQH
TRBV18	10	ASSPPGPEQY
TRBV5-1	12	ASSTDRGGGEQY
TRBV5-1	12	ASSVGTATDTQY
TRBV7-2	13	ASSPGPSSGNTIY
TRBV4-3	13	ASSQDQDRAYGYT
TRBV12-3/TRBV12-4	14	ASSHLGGPRRETQY
TRBV13	13	ASSSGPGWRSGYT
TRBV2	13	ASTNSGGSYNEQF
TRBV7-9	11	ASSLVQGDGYT
TRBV20-1	12	SAKTLAGQETQY
TRBV10-3	12	AIRPGTSSYEQY
TRBV6-1	11	ASPREMNTEAF
TRBV5-4	11	ASSDNTVYGYT
TRBV12-2	15	ASRLAPHGTGNYGYT
TRBV6-6	13	ASSSRTGRSQPQH
TRBV28	13	ASSPVGGLRYGYT
TRBV20-1	10	SAGYGTDTQY